What follows are 27 T cell receptor beta chains derived from one specimen sequenced in a study of blood T cell repertoires in COVID-19. Sequencing was performed with immunoSEQ multiplex PCR; in TCRdb, only in-frame clones are kept and a portion is missing. The sample yields some 210,000 clones, 80% seen once. Material for sequencing was PBMCs or T cells enriched from blood (not recorded which). These receptors all stem from a man aged 25-45 years with acute COVID-19.

V is TRBV10-2 and J is TRBJ1-1; 9 bases are a match to TRBD1. Germline loops: CDR1 WSHSY, CDR2 SAAADI. The V segment lost 9 bases and the J segment 5 bases; nucleotides outside the gene matches: 4. CDR3 length equals 12 residues. The CDR3 DNA reads TGCGCCAGTCGGGACAGGGTTACTGAAGCTTTCTTT. Its protein product is CASRDRVTEAFF.

This chain uses TRBV11-2 with TRBJ1-1; TRBD1 agrees at 10 bases. The J segment lost 10 bases and the V segment lost 4 bases, leaving 3 bases of the junction unmatched. Per the germline V gene, CDR1 is SGHAT and CDR2 is FQNNGV. This CDR3 contains 12 residues. The CDR3: CASSYRDRGAFF. In DNA, the CDR3 is TGTGCCAGCAGCTACCGGGACAGGGGAGCTTTCTTT.

This chain connects TRBV7-2 to TRBJ2-7; 7 bases fit TRBD1. V lost 3 bases to trimming and J lost 2 bases; unmatched junction nucleotides: 16. CDR3 length equals 18 residues. Germline V gene data show CDR1 as SGHTA and CDR2 as FQGNSA. CDR3 coding DNA: TGTGCCAGCAGCTTTCTAAGGGGGCCAGCCACCCCTACCTACGAGCAGTACTTC. It yields the protein CASSFLRGPATPTYEQYF. Full variable domain (outside the CDR3, taken from reference TRBV7-2 and TRBJ2-7): GAGVSQSPSNKVTEKGKDVELRCDPISGHTALYWYRQSLGQGLEFLIYFQGNSAPDKSGLPSDRFSAERTGGSVSTLTIQRTQQEDSAVYLCASSFLRGPATPTYEQYFGPGTRLTVT.

The chain combines TRBV5-1 with TRBJ2-1, with 9 bases lining up with TRBD1. V trimming: 2 bases; J trimming: 6 bases; junction bases outside the gene matches: 6. The CDR3 is 15 residues long. The germline V gene encodes CDR1 SGHRS and CDR2 YFSETQ. In DNA form, the CDR3 reads TGCGCCAGCAGCTTTACGAGGGACAGGGTCAATGAGCAGTTCTTC. Its protein is CASSFTRDRVNEQFF. The complete variable domain, with remaining parts taken from reference TRBV5-1 and TRBJ2-1, reads KAGVTQTPRYLIKTRGQQVTLSCSPISGHRSVSWYQQTPGQGLQFLFEYFSETQRNKGNFPGRFSGRQFSNSRSEMNVSTLELGDSALYLCASSFTRDRVNEQFFGPGTRLTVL.

The chain is built from TRBV18 and TRBJ2-5; TRBD2 might be the D (6 bases). The CDR3 totals 14 residues. The V and J ends lost 0 bases and 7 bases respectively, with 12 bases between them. Germline CDR1 and CDR2: KGHSH and LQKENI. For the CDR3, the DNA is TGTGCCAGCTCACCACCGGCGGCGGGGCTGACCCAGTACTTC. Amino acid sequence: CASSPPAAGLTQYF.

The rearrangement joins TRBV28 to TRBJ1-1, with no clear D. This CDR3 comprises 14 residues. Germline assignment: CDR1 MDHEN and CDR2 SYDVKM. The V end was cut by 3 bases, the J end by 0 bases, with 8 bases between. CDR3 nucleotide sequence: TGTGCCAGCAGTTTTACGACAATGAACACTGAAGCTTTCTTT. Translation gives CASSFTTMNTEAFF. Together with reference TRBV28 and TRBJ1-1, the CDR3 gives the full variable domain: DVKVTQSSRYLVKRTGEKVFLECVQDMDHENMFWYRQDPGLGLRLIYFSYDVKMKEKGDIPEGYSVSREKKERFSLILESASTNQTSMYLCASSFTTMNTEAFFGQGTRLTVV.

The chain is built from TRBV10-3 and TRBJ1-1, with 10 bases that match TRBD1. This CDR3 has 14 amino acids. Germline-derived CDR1 and CDR2 are ENHRY and SYGVKD. The V and J ends lost 8 bases and 5 bases, in that order; junction bases with no gene match: 8. CDR3 sequence: CAIAGTGVWTEAFF. Written as DNA, the CDR3 is TGTGCCATCGCCGGGACAGGGGTTTGGACTGAAGCTTTCTTT.

The chain combines TRBV21-1 with TRBJ2-4; TRBD2, the D gene given by the table, was not confirmed from the DNA. TRBV21-1 has pseudogene status. The length of the CDR3 is 10 residues. The CDR3: CASSHRGGRF. The CDR3 coding sequence is TGTGCCAGCTCTCATAGGGGCGGGAGGTTC.

V is TRBV7-9 and J is TRBJ1-2, with TRBD1 matching 9 bases. The CDR3 runs 13 residues. Trimming cost V 4 bases and J 4 bases; bases outside gene matches: 1. CDR1 and CDR2 (germline): SEHNR, FQNEAQ (reference sequence). The CDR3 sequence: CASSSGQGYGYTF. Here the CDR3 DNA reads TGTGCCAGCAGCTCGGGACAGGGCTATGGCTACACCTTC.

CDR3 amino acids: CASSLGATTGELFF. The CDR3 bases are TGTGCCAGCAGCTTAGGGGCGACGACCGGGGAGCTGTTTTTT. This chain connects TRBV11-3 to TRBJ2-2; D gene unclear. The CDR3 spans 14 residues. Germline CDR1 is SGHNT and CDR2 is YENEEA. The V and J ends lost 1 base and 5 bases respectively, with 8 bases between them.

The chain couples TRBV5-6 to TRBJ2-7; D is perhaps TRBD1 (6 bases). The germline gives CDR1 SGHDT, CDR2 YYEEEE. Trimming left V 0 bases short and J 2 bases short, with 9 bases between. The CDR3 length is 14 residues. CDR3 sequence (DNA): TGTGCCAGCAGCTTGGACAGGGTTACCTACGAGCAGTACTTC. Residues: CASSLDRVTYEQYF.

This clone appeared a few times. V and J are TRBV14 and TRBJ2-7, with TRBD1 as a possible D gene (5 bases). The germline V and J ends were trimmed by 4 bases and 6 bases, with 10 bases remaining between them. The germline V gene has CDR1 SGHDN and CDR2 FVKESK. The CDR3 runs to 12 residues. CDR3 residues: CASSLGVGEQYF. CDR3 DNA: TGTGCCAGCAGCCTAGGGGTTGGCGAGCAGTACTTC.

The V call is TRBV19, the J call TRBJ1-5; D is perhaps TRBD1 (6 bases). Per the germline V gene, CDR1 is LNHDA and CDR2 is SQIVND (reference sequence). The CDR3 covers 15 residues. Trimming left V 7 bases short and J 1 base short, with 14 bases between. CDR3 region: CASKHREGSNQPQHF. The CDR3 region has the DNA TGTGCCAGTAAACACAGGGAAGGGAGCAATCAGCCCCAGCATTTT. The full variable domain, its missing parts supplied by reference TRBV19 and TRBJ1-5, is DGGITQSPKYLFRKEGQNVTLSCEQNLNHDAMYWYRQDPGQGLRLIYYSQIVNDFQKGDIAEGYSVSREKKESFPLTVTSAQKNPTAFYLCASKHREGSNQPQHFGDGTRLSIL.

The chain recombines TRBV5-1 with TRBJ1-1; 7 bases agree with TRBD1. V was pared by 3 bases and J by 3 bases, with 11 bases of the junction left unmatched. Germline V lookup: CDR1 SGHRS, CDR2 YFSETQ. The CDR3 contains 16 residues. The CDR3 DNA reads TGCGCCAGCAGCTCGCAGACAGGGACTGGTGACACTGAAGCTTTCTTT. Amino acids: CASSSQTGTGDTEAFF.

V is TRBV9 and J is TRBJ2-3; D is possibly TRBD2 (7 bases). Per the germline V gene, CDR1 is SGDLS and CDR2 is YYNGEE. CDR3 length: 18 amino acids. V lost 1 base to trimming and J lost 0 bases, with 18 bases between them. The chain's CDR3 is CASSVRGAPGSSTDTQYF. As DNA, the CDR3 is TGTGCCAGCAGCGTACGGGGGGCTCCTGGGTCTAGCACAGATACGCAGTATTTT.

The chain couples TRBV10-1 to TRBJ2-3; D unresolved. V lost 2 bases to trimming and J lost 6 bases, with 9 bases between them. CDR1 and CDR2 (germline): WNHNN, SYGVQD (reference sequence). This CDR3 comprises 13 residues. The CDR3 reads CASSETVLDTQYF. The DNA of the CDR3 is TGCGCCAGCAGTGAGACAGTGCTGGATACGCAGTATTTT.

The chain is built from TRBV7-9 and TRBJ1-3; the match to TRBD1 covers 9 bases. Germline CDR1 SEHNR, CDR2 FQNEAQ (reference sequence). The CDR3 extends over 16 amino acids. The J segment lost 2 bases and the V segment lost 6 bases, leaving 8 bases of the junction unmatched. CDR3: CASSSQQGAAGNTIYF. The CDR3 coding sequence is TGTGCCAGCAGTTCCCAACAGGGGGCCGCTGGAAACACCATATATTTT.

The chain joins TRBV9 to TRBJ2-5, with TRBD2 matching over 8 bases. The ends lost 6 bases at V and 5 bases at J; junction bases unmatched: 9. The CDR3 sequence is 14 residues long. Germline values: CDR1 SGDLS, CDR2 YYNGEE. The CDR3 here is CASTAGGTGETQYF. In DNA form, the CDR3 reads TGTGCCAGCACCGCGGGGGGAACTGGGGAGACCCAGTACTTC.

J is TRBJ1-5 and V is TRBV5-5; a possible D gene is TRBD1 (5 bases). Germline CDR1 and CDR2: SGHKS and YYEKEE (reference sequence). Trimming shortened V by 4 bases and J by 0 bases, and 11 bases separated the two germline ends. The CDR3 runs to 15 residues. CDR3 bases: TGTGCCAGCAGCCTACAGGATAATAGCAATCAGCCCCAGCATTTT. Protein sequence: CASSLQDNSNQPQHF.

The chain has TRBV3-1 (or the pseudogene TRBV3-2) and TRBJ1-2; 8 bases align to TRBD1. The CDR3 covers 13 residues. Germline-derived CDR1 and CDR2 are LGHDT and YNNKEL (reference sequence). Trimming took 3 bases from V and 8 from J; bases not matched to a gene: 5. The CDR3 sequence is CASSQDRADGYTF. The CDR3 region has the DNA TGTGCCAGCAGCCAGGACAGGGCAGACGGCTACACCTTC.

This clone has a single count. The V call is TRBV9, the J call TRBJ2-6, with 7 nucleotides matching TRBD1. V trimming: 0 bases; J trimming: 4 bases; junction bases outside the gene matches: 10. The V gene's germline CDR1 is SGDLS and CDR2 YYNGEE. The CDR3 loop spans 18 amino acids. This chain's CDR3 is CASSVVRTGGPGANVLTF. The CDR3 region has the DNA TGTGCCAGCAGCGTAGTCAGGACAGGTGGCCCCGGGGCCAACGTCCTGACTTTC.

This clone was recorded a few times. Other DNA sequences in the sample encode the same CDR3. CDR3 sequence reads: CASSSLYRDRVAKNIQYF. CDR3 nucleotide sequence: TGTGCCAGCAGCTCCTTATACCGGGACAGGGTAGCCAAAAACATTCAGTACTTC. The chain employs TRBV5-5 and TRBJ2-4, with 9 positions matching TRBD1. From germline, CDR1 is SGHKS and CDR2 YYEKEE (reference sequence). V shed 3 bases, J shed 0 bases, and the junction held 10 bases outside the gene matches. The CDR3 runs to 18 residues.

This chain links TRBV9 with TRBJ2-1, with D possibly being TRBD1 (6 bases). This CDR3 is built from 15 residues. V lost 3 bases and J lost 6, with 16 bases in between. Germline V gene sequence: CDR1 SGDLS, CDR2 YYNGEE. Written as DNA, the CDR3 is TGTGCCAGCAGCGCGGACCCGGGACACAGCAATGAGCAGTTCTTC. Protein: CASSADPGHSNEQFF. Using reference TRBV9 and TRBJ2-1 for the parts outside the CDR3, the full variable domain is DSGVTQTPKHLITATGQRVTLRCSPRSGDLSVYWYQQSLDQGLQFLIQYYNGEERAKGNILERFSAQQFPDLHSELNLSSLELGDSALYFCASSADPGHSNEQFFGPGTRLTVL.

The chain combines TRBV18 with TRBJ1-5; D is undetermined. This CDR3 comprises 14 residues. The ends were cut back, 5 bases at V and 7 bases at J, with 15 bases in the middle. Germline values: CDR1 KGHSH, CDR2 LQKENI. Here the CDR3 DNA reads TGTGCCAGCTCAGGCCGGGGAGAGGGACAGCCCCAGCATTTT. Protein sequence: CASSGRGEGQPQHF.

The J gene is TRBJ2-7, the V gene TRBV5-1; 8 nucleotides match TRBD2. V lost 4 bases to trimming and J lost 2 bases; unmatched junction nucleotides: 8. There are 15 residues in the CDR3. Germline CDR1 SGHRS, CDR2 YFSETQ. In DNA form, the CDR3 reads TGCGCCAGCAGCCCGCTGGACGGGGGGGCCTACGAGCAGTACTTC. This sequence encodes CASSPLDGGAYEQYF.

This chain connects TRBV19 to TRBJ1-4; D uncertain. There are 15 residues in the CDR3. Germline CDR1 is LNHDA and CDR2 is SQIVND (reference sequence). Trimming took 5 bases from V and 7 from J, leaving 17 bases between them. CDR3 sequence (DNA): TGTGCCAGTAGTCTACCTGGCGGACTTGGTGAAAAACTGTTTTTT. This translates into CASSLPGGLGEKLFF.

This clone has just a few counts. The rearrangement uses TRBV6-1 and TRBJ1-2, with D possibly TRBD1 on 6 matching bases. This CDR3 comprises 13 residues. Between the trimmed V and J ends, which lost 3 bases and 3 bases, there was a span of 8 bases. CDR1 MNHNS and CDR2 SASEGT come from the germline V gene. The CDR3 protein is CASSDSGDYGYTF. The CDR3 DNA follows: TGTGCCAGCAGTGATTCAGGGGACTATGGCTACACCTTC.